The 18 T cell receptor beta chains listed next were all sequenced from one sample in a study of shared clonotypes between healthy human individuals. Profiling relied on immunoSEQ multiplex PCR, and the TCRdb table lists in-frame clones only, not all of them. Here the sample spans 470,000 or so clones, 81% being singletons. The sequenced material came from PBMCs. These receptors were obtained from a woman in her thirties or forties in good health. Some clones in this sample may be carry-over from other donors' samples.

J is TRBJ1-1 and V is TRBV5-6; a weak D match, TRBD1 (5 bases). The CDR3 runs 15 residues. Germline V gene data show CDR1 as SGHDT and CDR2 as YYEEEE. V shed 4 bases and J shed 0 bases, with 13 bases lying between them. The CDR3 DNA sequence: TGTGCCAGCAGCAAGAACACAGGTATGAACACTGAAGCTTTCTTT. Translation gives CASSKNTGMNTEAFF.

Turning to this clone: A much bigger clone sits one base away, suggesting this may be a read error. Other DNA sequences in the sample encode the same CDR3. V usage is TRBV2 and J usage is TRBJ2-3, with a possible D match to TRBD2 (6 bases). Germline lookup yields CDR1 SNHLY and CDR2 FYNNEI. There are 16 residues in the CDR3. V lost 2 bases to trimming and J lost 6 bases, with 18 bases between them. The CDR3 region has the DNA TGTGCCAGCAGTGAAATAACTAGTGGAGGGGTTGATACGCAGTATTTT. Its protein is CASSEITSGGVDTQYF. Based on the CDR3 plus reference TRBV2 and TRBJ2-3, the full variable domain is EPEVTQTPSHQVTQMGQEVILRCVPISNHLYFYWYRQILGQKVEFLVSFYNNEISEKSEIFDDQFSVERPDGSNFTLKIRSTKLEDSAMYFCASSEITSGGVDTQYFGPGTRLTVL.

On this clone itself: A read error is possible here, since a much larger clone lies one base away. In the same sample, other DNA sequences code for this CDR3. The rearrangement joins TRBV5-4 to TRBJ2-7, with 8 bases matching TRBD2. J gave up 7 bases and V 1 base, and 7 bases lay outside the gene matches. CDR1 and CDR2 from the germline V gene are SGHNT and YYREEE (reference sequence). CDR3 length equals 14 residues. The chain's CDR3 is CASSLTGGPFEQYF. CDR3 bases: TGTGCCAGCAGCTTGACGGGAGGGCCTTTTGAGCAGTACTTC.

This clone has only one observation. A far larger clone is one nucleotide away, so this likely arose from a read error. The gene calls are TRBV11-3 and TRBJ2-5, with 7 bases that match TRBD2. Germline V gene sequence: CDR1 SGHNT, CDR2 YENEEA. Germline trimming cut 1 base from V and 8 bases from J; bases unmatched to any gene: 7. CDR3 size: 14 residues. The CDR3 spells CASSLGGGRDTQYF. The DNA of the CDR3 is TGTGCCAGCAGCTTAGGTGGCGGGAGAGATACCCAGTACTTC.

To note about this clone: A read error is the likely source, as a far larger clone sits one nucleotide away. Other DNA sequences from this sample encode an identical CDR3 as well. The chain uses TRBV18 and TRBJ2-7; 7 positions agree with TRBD2. Germline loops: CDR1 KGHSH, CDR2 LQKENI. This CDR3 region has 16 residues. CDR3 DNA sequence: TGTGCCAGCTCTCCACAAAGCGGGATTATCTCCTACGAGCAGTACTTC. It translates to CASSPQSGIISYEQYF.

The CDR3 is CASGGTGELFF. CDR3 nucleotides: TGTGCCAGCGGGGGCACCGGGGAGCTGTTTTTT. V gene TRBV6-5 combines with J gene TRBJ2-2; D tentatively fits TRBD1 or TRBD2 (5 bases each). Germline V gene data show CDR1 as MNHEY and CDR2 as SVGAGI. The V end was cut by 8 bases, the J end by 4 bases, with 5 bases between. This CDR3 has 11 amino acids.

CDR3 in amino acids: CASSSRRGGDYGYTF. The CDR3 region has the DNA TGTGCCAGCAGTTCCCGTCGGGGGGGCGACTATGGCTACACCTTC. V and J are TRBV27 and TRBJ1-2; maybe TRBD1 (6 bases). CDR3 length: 15 amino acids. V was clipped by 4 bases and J by 3 bases, with 15 bases between them. Germline CDR1 and CDR2: MNHEY and SMNVEV (reference sequence).

For this clone: This likely came from a read error, as a far larger clone is one base away. Other nucleotide sequences in the sample specify the same CDR3. The V gene is TRBV6-5, the J gene TRBJ2-2, with D perhaps TRBD1 (6 bases). V was trimmed by 5 bases and J by 9 bases, leaving 16 bases between them. Germline lookup yields CDR1 MNHEY and CDR2 SVGAGI. This CDR3 spans 14 amino acids. This chain's CDR3 is CASSDLAGARELFF. DNA of the CDR3: TGTGCCAGCAGTGATCTAGCAGGGGCGAGGGAGCTGTTTTTT.

This clone was counted many times. Other DNA sequences in this sample translate to the same CDR3. The chain uses TRBV5-4 and TRBJ2-5; 9 bases map to TRBD1. Germline values: CDR1 SGHNT, CDR2 YYREEE (reference sequence). The CDR3 is 15 amino acids. With V trimmed by 3 bases and J by 3 bases, 6 bases remained unmatched. In DNA form, the CDR3 reads TGTGCCAGCAGCTCTCCGGGACAGGGAGAAGAGACCCAGTACTTC. This sequence encodes CASSSPGQGEETQYF.

Of note for this clone: This sequence is one base from a far larger clone and is likely a read error. J is TRBJ2-7 and V is TRBV11-2; 7 nucleotides match TRBD1. This CDR3 is built from 15 residues. The germline V gene has CDR1 SGHAT and CDR2 FQNNGV. CDR3 loop: CASSLDARGIDEQCF. The CDR3 coding sequence is TGTGCCAGCAGCTTAGATGCCAGGGGGATCGACGAGCAGTGCTTC.

This rearrangement joins TRBV10-3 to TRBJ2-7, with a weak D call TRBD2 (6 bases). Deletions cut 3 bases from V and 5 bases from J, with 14 bases between. Germline CDR1 is ENHRY and CDR2 is SYGVKD. The length of the CDR3 is 14 residues. The CDR3 DNA reads as TGTGCCATCAGTGAAGAGGCGCCGGGAGACGAGCAGTACTTC. It translates to CAISEEAPGDEQYF.

Turning to this clone: The same CDR3 arises from other DNA sequences in this sample as well. V gene TRBV28 combines with J gene TRBJ2-7; 10 bases line up with TRBD1. J was trimmed by 3 bases and V by 5 bases; bases with no gene match: 7. The CDR3 spans 15 residues. Germline V gene lookup returns CDR1 MDHEN and CDR2 SYDVKM. This chain's CDR3 is CASSSPGTGDYEQYF. CDR3 nucleotides: TGTGCCAGCAGTAGCCCCGGGACAGGGGACTACGAGCAGTACTTC.

The genes are TRBV20-1 and TRBJ2-1, with D uncertain. The CDR3 length is 11 residues. V gave up 3 bases and J gave up 7 bases, with 7 bases separating them. The germline V gene encodes CDR1 DFQATT and CDR2 SNEGSKA (reference sequence). CDR3 protein: CSASSLNEQFF. CDR3 bases: TGCAGTGCTAGTAGTTTAAATGAGCAGTTCTTC.

To note about this clone: A far larger clone differs by one base, so this is likely a read error. Other DNA sequences in the sample encode the same CDR3. V gene TRBV15 combines with J gene TRBJ1-4; no clear D. V lost 9 bases to trimming and J lost 8 bases, with 19 bases between them. Germline CDR1 LNHNV, CDR2 YYDKDF (reference sequence). The CDR3 extends over 14 amino acids. The CDR3 sequence is CATSDDIFQEKLFF. In DNA, the CDR3 is TGTGCCACTAGCGACGACATATTTCAAGAAAAACTGTTTTTT.

The gene calls are TRBV7-9 and TRBJ2-2, with no clear D. The CDR3 loop spans 14 amino acids. Trimming removed 1 base at V and 6 bases at J, with 9 bases between. Germline CDR1 is SEHNR and CDR2 is FQNEAQ (reference sequence). CDR3: CASSLVQVAGELFF. In DNA, the CDR3 is TGTGCCAGCAGCTTAGTTCAGGTGGCCGGGGAGCTGTTTTTT.

Here the CDR3 DNA reads TGTGCCAGCAAACCCAGACAGGGGTATGAAAAACTGTTTTTT. It translates to CASKPRQGYEKLFF. V is TRBV6-5 and J is TRBJ1-4; 8 bases line up with TRBD1. The CDR3 runs 14 residues. Germline CDR1 MNHEY, CDR2 SVGAGI. V gave up 7 bases and J gave up 6 bases; unmatched junction bases: 7.

The V call is TRBV2, the J call TRBJ2-7, with TRBD1 identical over 11 bases. V trimming: 6 bases; J trimming: 2 bases; junction bases outside the gene matches: 6. Germline assignment: CDR1 SNHLY and CDR2 FYNNEI. The CDR3 has 15 amino acids. CDR3 sequence: CASRGQGVGTYEQYF. As DNA, the CDR3 is TGTGCCAGCAGGGGACAGGGGGTTGGGACCTACGAGCAGTACTTC.

The chain has TRBV27 and TRBJ2-1; 9 nucleotides align to TRBD2. The J segment lost 5 bases and the V segment lost 4 bases, leaving 6 bases of the junction unmatched. The CDR3 is 15 residues long. The germline CDR1 and CDR2 sequences are MNHEY and SMNVEV (reference sequence). CDR3: CASSYVTSGDNEQFF. Here the CDR3 DNA reads TGTGCCAGCAGTTATGTGACTAGCGGTGACAATGAGCAGTTCTTC.